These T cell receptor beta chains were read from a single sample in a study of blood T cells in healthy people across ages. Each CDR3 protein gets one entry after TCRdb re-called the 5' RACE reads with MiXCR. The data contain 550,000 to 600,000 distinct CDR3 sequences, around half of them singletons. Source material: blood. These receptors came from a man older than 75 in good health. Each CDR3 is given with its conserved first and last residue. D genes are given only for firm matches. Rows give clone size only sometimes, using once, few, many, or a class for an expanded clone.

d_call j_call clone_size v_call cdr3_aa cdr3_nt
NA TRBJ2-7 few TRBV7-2 CASSPNPRGLGREQYF TGTGCCAGCAGCCCAAACCCCCGGGGGTTGGGACGCGAGCAGTACTTC
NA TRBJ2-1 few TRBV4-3 CASSRGTEKYNEQFF TGCGCCAGCAGCCGCGGGACAGAGAAGTACAATGAGCAGTTCTTC
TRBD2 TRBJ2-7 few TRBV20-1 CSAWAGGGTYEQYF TGCAGTGCTTGGGCTGGCGGGGGAACCTACGAGCAGTACTTC
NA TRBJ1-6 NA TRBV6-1 CASSDTGGGIPHRNSPLHF TGTGCCAGCAGTGATACGGGAGGGGGGATTCCACACCGGAATTCACCCCTCCACTTT
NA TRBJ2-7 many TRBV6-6 CASSYSARAGEQYF TGTGCCAGCAGTTACTCTGCCAGGGCGGGCGAGCAGTACTTC
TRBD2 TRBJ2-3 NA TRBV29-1 CSVEVAGVADTQYF TGCAGCGTTGAGGTGGCGGGAGTGGCAGATACGCAGTATTTT
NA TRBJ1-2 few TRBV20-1 CSASSPLSRAYMANYGYTF TGCAGTGCTAGCTCCCCCCTGAGCAGGGCGTATATGGCCAACTATGGCTACACCTTC
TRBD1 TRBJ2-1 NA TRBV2 CASSKAGQGAWRRYNEQFF TGTGCCAGCAGTAAAGCGGGACAGGGGGCATGGCGGAGGTACAATGAGCAGTTCTTC
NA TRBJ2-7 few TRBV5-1 CASSLGAGYEQYF TGCGCCAGCAGCTTGGGTGCTGGCTACGAGCAGTACTTC
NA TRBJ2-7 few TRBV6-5 CASSYSLRRSSYEQYF TGTGCCAGCAGTTACTCGCTGCGACGGAGCTCCTACGAGCAGTACTTC
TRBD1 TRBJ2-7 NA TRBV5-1 CASSAGQGDSYEQYF TGCGCCAGCAGCGCGGGACAGGGGGATTCCTACGAGCAGTACTTC
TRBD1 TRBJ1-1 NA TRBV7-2 CASRWTGNTEAFF TGTGCCAGCAGGTGGACAGGGAACACTGAAGCTTTCTTT
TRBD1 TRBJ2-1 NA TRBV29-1 CSVETGYNEQFF TGCAGCGTAGAGACAGGGTACAATGAGCAGTTCTTC
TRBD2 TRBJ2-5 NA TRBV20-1 CNAMRLAGVFGETQYF TGCAATGCTATGCGACTAGCGGGAGTCTTTGGGGAGACCCAGTACTTC
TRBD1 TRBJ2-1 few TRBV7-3 CASSSQQGATYNEQFF TGTGCCAGCAGCTCTCAACAGGGGGCCACCTACAATGAGCAGTTCTTC
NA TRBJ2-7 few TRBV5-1 CASSVDGQYNEQYF TGCGCCAGCAGCGTTGACGGGCAGTACAACGAGCAGTACTTC
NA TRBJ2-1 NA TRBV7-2 CVSSKRGGSYNEQFF TGTGTCAGCAGCAAAAGGGGGGGTTCCTACAATGAGCAGTTCTTC